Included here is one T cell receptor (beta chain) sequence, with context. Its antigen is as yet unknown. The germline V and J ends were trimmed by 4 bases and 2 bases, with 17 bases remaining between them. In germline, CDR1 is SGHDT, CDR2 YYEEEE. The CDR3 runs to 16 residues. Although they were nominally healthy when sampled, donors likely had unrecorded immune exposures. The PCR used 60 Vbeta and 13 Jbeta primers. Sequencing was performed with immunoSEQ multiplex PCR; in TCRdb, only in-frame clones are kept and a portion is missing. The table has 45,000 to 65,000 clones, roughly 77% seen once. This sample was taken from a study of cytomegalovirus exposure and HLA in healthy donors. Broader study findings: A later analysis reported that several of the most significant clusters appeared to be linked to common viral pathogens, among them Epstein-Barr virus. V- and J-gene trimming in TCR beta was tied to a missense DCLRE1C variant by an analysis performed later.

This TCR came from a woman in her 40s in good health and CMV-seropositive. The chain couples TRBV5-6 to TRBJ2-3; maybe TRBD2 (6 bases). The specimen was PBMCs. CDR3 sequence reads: CASSPQGAGTTDTQYF. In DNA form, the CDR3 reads TGTGCCAGCAGCCCACAAGGCGCGGGGACCACAGATACGCAGTATTTT.